These 32 T cell receptor beta chains were sequenced from one sample in a study of cytomegalovirus exposure and HLA in healthy donors. The PCR used 60 Vbeta and 13 Jbeta primers. Profiling relied on immunoSEQ multiplex PCR, and the TCRdb table lists in-frame clones only, not all of them. The sample holds 120,000 or so clones, over 65% seen once. Sequenced sample: PBMCs. Receptors originate from a man aged 18 to 29 in good health and CMV-seronegative.

A note on this clone: The same CDR3 also results from other DNA sequences found in this sample. V gene TRBV10-1 combines with J gene TRBJ1-1, with D hard to call. Germline lookup yields CDR1 WNHNN and CDR2 SYGVQD (reference sequence). The V gene lost 6 bases and the J gene lost 0 bases, with 8 bases spanning the gap. CDR3 size: 13 residues. The CDR3 DNA reads as TGCGCCAGCAGGTTGGCCATGAACACTGAAGCTTTCTTT. The encoded protein is CASRLAMNTEAFF.

As regards this clone: At one boundary the junction diverges from the germline segment, which might be a read error. Distinct nucleotide sequences in the sample also encode this CDR3. This chain links TRBV27 with TRBJ1-6; D gene unclear. The V gene's germline CDR1 is MNHEY and CDR2 SMNVEV (reference sequence). The CDR3 consists of 17 residues. CDR3 nucleotides: TGTGCCAGCAGTTATGTGAGGGCCGCCTCCTATAATTCACCCCTCCACTTC. Protein: CASSYVRAASYNSPLHF.

The chain employs TRBV6-5 and TRBJ1-1; D may be TRBD1 (6 bases). The CDR3 has 14 amino acids. CDR1 MNHEY and CDR2 SVGAGI come from the germline V gene. V was cut by 4 bases and J by 3 bases, with 12 bases left in between. The CDR3 sequence: CASSWGGGDTEAFF. The CDR3 nucleotides read TGTGCCAGCAGTTGGGGAGGGGGTGACACTGAAGCTTTCTTT.

This clone was recorded once. The chain links TRBV2 to TRBJ2-5; 12 bases agree with TRBD1. Unmatched junction bases numbered 6, after V lost 0 bases and J lost 4 bases. The CDR3 runs 17 residues. Per germline, CDR1 SNHLY and CDR2 FYNNEI. CDR3 nucleotides: TGTGCCAGCAGTGAAGCGCAGGGGACAGGGGGCAGAGAGACCCAGTACTTC. The encoded protein is CASSEAQGTGGRETQYF.

This chain uses TRBV7-9 with TRBJ2-1; the D gene is possibly TRBD1 (6 bases). The CDR3 sequence is 13 residues long. The V end was cut by 8 bases, the J end by 6 bases, with 14 bases between. Germline CDR1 is SEHNR and CDR2 is FQNEAQ (reference sequence). The CDR3 nucleotides are TGTGCCAGCGGCGGACAGACATTCAATGAGCAGTTCTTC. Translated, it gives CASGGQTFNEQFF.

CDR3 bases: TGTGCCAGCAGCGTAGAGGGACAGCTGGGCTACACCTTC. This sequence encodes CASSVEGQLGYTF. The gene calls are TRBV9 and TRBJ1-2; TRBD1 matches 7 bases. Trimming took 0 bases from V and 8 from J; bases not matched to a gene: 4. The CDR3 has 13 amino acids. Germline V lookup: CDR1 SGDLS, CDR2 YYNGEE.

The chain is built from TRBV9 and TRBJ2-1, with 9 positions matching TRBD2. Germline-derived CDR1 and CDR2 are SGDLS and YYNGEE. The CDR3 covers 15 residues. V shed 0 bases and J 3 bases; nucleotides not matched to a gene: 1. The chain's CDR3 is CASSVGLADYNEQFF. The DNA of the CDR3 is TGTGCCAGCAGCGTAGGACTAGCGGACTACAATGAGCAGTTCTTC.

The J gene is TRBJ1-1, the V gene TRBV18; TRBD1 aligns across 8 bases. The CDR3 runs 14 residues. The germline V gene has CDR1 KGHSH and CDR2 LQKENI. V dropped 4 bases and J dropped 4; count of bases not matched to a gene: 5. CDR3 amino acids: CASSLRGQGTEAFF. In nucleotides, the CDR3 is TGTGCCAGCTCACTCAGGGGGCAGGGCACTGAAGCTTTCTTT.

J is TRBJ2-2 and V is TRBV11-2; D perhaps matches TRBD1 (5 bases). The CDR3 is 17 amino acids. Germline assignment: CDR1 SGHAT and CDR2 FQNNGV. V was shortened by 1 base and J by 4 bases, with 16 bases between the two germline ends. Here the CDR3 reads CASSLAGFGVSTGELFF. The CDR3 DNA reads as TGTGCCAGCAGCTTAGCAGGGTTTGGGGTGAGCACCGGGGAGCTGTTTTTT. Full variable domain (remainder filled in from reference TRBV11-2 and TRBJ2-2): EAGVAQSPRYKIIEKRQSVAFWCNPISGHATLYWYQQILGQGPKLLIQFQNNGVVDDSQLPKDRFSAERLKGVDSTLKIQPAKLEDSAVYLCASSLAGFGVSTGELFFGEGSRLTVL.

The gene calls are TRBV11-2 and TRBJ1-2; D is possibly TRBD1 (5 bases). The V gene lost 0 bases and the J gene lost 5 bases, with 16 bases spanning the gap. Per germline, CDR1 SGHAT and CDR2 FQNNGV. This CDR3 contains 16 residues. CDR3 nucleotide sequence: TGTGCCAGCAGCTTAGATAGAAGAACAGGCGATTATGGCTACACCTTC. It translates to CASSLDRRTGDYGYTF.

This clone was recorded only once. This rearrangement joins TRBV2 to TRBJ1-1, with 7 bases fitting TRBD1. V dropped 7 bases and J dropped 1; count of bases not matched to a gene: 6. The CDR3 totals 14 residues. Looked up from germline, CDR1 is SNHLY and CDR2 is FYNNEI. The CDR3 DNA is TGTGCCAGCATTCCGACAGGGAGGAACACTGAAGCTTTCTTT. Residues: CASIPTGRNTEAFF.

The rearrangement links TRBV7-3 to TRBJ2-3, with D maybe TRBD2 (5 bases). Trimming stripped 2 bases from V and 4 bases from J, with 10 bases between. There are 14 residues in the CDR3. Germline CDR1 reads SGHTA; CDR2 reads FQGTGA. The CDR3, as DNA: TGTGCCAGCAGCTTAGTGGGGAGCGCAGATACGCAGTATTTT. This sequence encodes CASSLVGSADTQYF.

This clone was found once. The chain couples TRBV6-5 to TRBJ1-2, with D uncertain. This CDR3 contains 16 residues. In germline, CDR1 is MNHEY, CDR2 SVGAGI. V shed 0 bases and J shed 2 bases, with 13 bases lying between them. CDR3 loop: CASSYSKYGPNYGYTF. The CDR3 coding sequence is TGTGCCAGCAGTTACTCGAAGTATGGGCCCAACTATGGCTACACCTTC.

This chain links TRBV5-1 with TRBJ1-1; no firm D call. Germline CDR1 reads SGHRS; CDR2 reads YFSETQ. The CDR3 runs to 13 residues. Trimming pared 4 bases from V and 6 bases from J, leaving 13 bases between. CDR3 DNA sequence: TGCGCCAGCAGCCCCTTCGCGTCCGCTGAAGCTTTCTTT. The encoded protein is CASSPFASAEAFF.

J is TRBJ1-2 and V is TRBV7-2, with D unresolved. CDR1 SGHTA and CDR2 FQGNSA come from the germline V gene. The CDR3 sequence is 12 residues long. V was shortened by 2 bases and J by 5 bases, with 6 bases between the two germline ends. DNA of the CDR3: TGTGCCAGCAGCTTATCGTATTATGGCTACACCTTC. Translation gives CASSLSYYGYTF.

V is TRBV6-5 and J is TRBJ2-1; unclear D gene. Germline-derived CDR1 and CDR2 are MNHEY and SVGAGI. V lost 0 bases and J lost 2, with 5 bases in between. The CDR3 length is 14 residues. CDR3 in amino acids: CASSYSPAYNEQFF. The CDR3 DNA is TGTGCCAGCAGTTACTCGCCAGCCTACAATGAGCAGTTCTTC.

The chain uses TRBV4-1 and TRBJ1-3; TRBD1 agrees at 7 bases. V gave up 1 base and J gave up 3 bases; unmatched junction bases: 3. There are 15 residues in the CDR3. Germline CDR1 reads MGHRA; CDR2 reads YSYEKL. CDR3 in amino acids: CASSQVQGSGNTIYF. CDR3 bases: TGCGCCAGCAGCCAAGTACAGGGGAGTGGAAACACCATATATTTT.

The chain carries TRBV13 and TRBJ2-5; 10 positions match TRBD1. Germline trimming cut 5 bases from V and 5 bases from J; bases unmatched to any gene: 5. The germline V gene encodes CDR1 PRHDT and CDR2 FYEKMQ (reference sequence). CDR3 length: 14 amino acids. CDR3 residues: CASSTMDRGETQYF. CDR3 in DNA: TGTGCCAGCAGCACCATGGACAGGGGGGAGACCCAGTACTTC.

The gene calls are TRBV19 and TRBJ1-5; D possibly corresponds to TRBD1 (6 bases). Trimming pared 1 base from V and 1 base from J, leaving 14 bases between. Per germline, CDR1 LNHDA and CDR2 SQIVND (reference sequence). CDR3 length: 17 amino acids. The CDR3 sequence is CASSIGSGGGSNQPQHF. Written as DNA, the CDR3 is TGTGCCAGTAGTATAGGGTCGGGAGGGGGAAGCAATCAGCCCCAGCATTTT.

The rearrangement links TRBV19 to TRBJ1-1, with TRBD1 matching over 7 bases. The V segment lost 0 bases and the J segment 3 bases; nucleotides outside the gene matches: 4. In germline, CDR1 is LNHDA, CDR2 SQIVND (reference sequence). CDR3 length: 15 residues. For the CDR3, the DNA is TGTGCCAGTAGTATAGATGAGGGACAGTACACTGAAGCTTTCTTT. This translates into CASSIDEGQYTEAFF.

The chain joins TRBV19 to TRBJ2-3; D uncertain. V was pared by 2 bases and J by 2 bases, with 5 bases between. The germline gives CDR1 LNHDA, CDR2 SQIVND (reference sequence). The CDR3 is 13 residues long. The CDR3 sequence: CASSIKYTDTQYF. For the CDR3, the DNA is TGTGCCAGTAGTATAAAATACACAGATACGCAGTATTTT.

This clone is a singleton in its sample. The rearrangement uses TRBV7-9 and TRBJ2-6, with TRBD1 matching 8 bases. Unmatched junction bases numbered 8, after V lost 2 bases and J lost 2 bases. From germline, CDR1 is SEHNR and CDR2 FQNEAQ (reference sequence). The CDR3 sequence is 18 residues long. CDR3 coding DNA: TGTGCCAGCAGCTTATTAGGACAGGGAATGACTGGGGCCAACGTCCTGACTTTC. This encodes CASSLLGQGMTGANVLTF. Based on the CDR3 plus reference TRBV7-9 and TRBJ2-6, the full variable domain is DTGVSQNPRHKITKRGQNVTFRCDPISEHNRLYWYRQTLGQGPEFLTYFQNEAQLEKSRLLSDRFSAERPKGSFSTLEIQRTEQGDSAMYLCASSLLGQGMTGANVLTFGAGSRLTVL.

V usage is TRBV5-1 and J usage is TRBJ2-3; no clear D gene. The CDR3 contains 14 residues. V lost 0 bases, J lost 4 bases, and 9 bases lay in between. From germline, CDR1 is SGHRS and CDR2 YFSETQ. CDR3 bases: TGCGCCAGCAGCTTGGCCCCATTTCCAGATACGCAGTATTTT. Protein product: CASSLAPFPDTQYF.

V usage is TRBV6-1 and J usage is TRBJ1-2; weak D call: TRBD1 (6 bases). Germline loops: CDR1 MNHNS, CDR2 SASEGT. V was trimmed by 3 bases and J by 7 bases, leaving 24 bases between them. The CDR3 totals 17 residues. The CDR3, as DNA: TGTGCCAGCAGTGAGACCGGGTCGAGGGGGGGCCGGGGTGGCTACACCTTC. This translates into CASSETGSRGGRGGYTF.

J is TRBJ2-3 and V is TRBV7-3, with 10 bases that match TRBD1. CDR3 length equals 16 residues. V dropped 5 bases and J dropped 4; count of bases not matched to a gene: 9. CDR1 is SGHTA and CDR2 is FQGTGA in the germline V gene. Here the CDR3 DNA reads TGTGCCAGCAGCCCCGGGACAGGGGAAAAACCAGATACGCAGTATTTT. This sequence encodes CASSPGTGEKPDTQYF.

The V and J genes are TRBV5-1 and TRBJ1-2; the match to TRBD1 covers 9 bases. The CDR3 consists of 16 residues. The germline CDR1 and CDR2 sequences are SGHRS and YFSETQ. J lost 4 bases, V lost 4 bases, and 11 bases had no gene match. The CDR3 here is CASSPQLQGAGYGYTF. The CDR3 DNA reads as TGCGCCAGCAGCCCGCAATTACAGGGGGCAGGCTATGGCTACACCTTC.

This chain joins TRBV10-1 and TRBJ2-5; 9 nucleotides agree with TRBD1. The end of the DNA fits TRBJ2-7 better, so the J call may be wrong. Germline CDR1 reads WNHNN; CDR2 reads SYGVQD (reference sequence). This CDR3 has 15 residues. CDR3 residues: CASSEDGQGYYEQYF. The CDR3 coding sequence is TGCGCCAGCAGTGAGGATGGACAGGGGTACTACGAGCAGTACTTC.

J is TRBJ1-3 and V is TRBV5-1; D is perhaps TRBD1 (5 bases). This CDR3 region has 16 residues. V lost 7 bases and J 0 bases, leaving 17 bases between the germline ends. The germline V gene has CDR1 SGHRS and CDR2 YFSETQ. The CDR3 DNA reads as TGCGCCAGCTCCCCCGACGGGGGGGTCTCTGGAAACACCATATATTTT. Amino acids: CASSPDGGVSGNTIYF. The entire variable domain, with the rest obtained from reference TRBV5-1 and TRBJ1-3, is as follows: KAGVTQTPRYLIKTRGQQVTLSCSPISGHRSVSWYQQTPGQGLQFLFEYFSETQRNKGNFPGRFSGRQFSNSRSEMNVSTLELGDSALYLCASSPDGGVSGNTIYFGEGSWLTVV.

The chain employs TRBV20-1 and TRBJ1-1; D perhaps matches TRBD1 (5 bases). Germline V gene sequence: CDR1 DFQATT, CDR2 SNEGSKA (reference sequence). Between the trimmed V and J ends, which lost 2 bases and 4 bases, there was a span of 5 bases. The CDR3 consists of 11 residues. The CDR3 region is CSARQGTEAFF. CDR3 in DNA: TGCAGTGCTAGACAGGGCACTGAAGCTTTCTTT.

This chain joins TRBV11-3 and TRBJ1-1, with D possibly being TRBD1 (6 bases). The CDR3 totals 13 residues. Trimming removed 5 bases from V and 4 bases from J, with 11 bases in between. Germline V CDR1 and CDR2: SGHNT, YENEEA. The CDR3 coding sequence is TGTGCCAGCAGCACCCGGACAGCCACTGAAGCTTTCTTT. This translates into CASSTRTATEAFF.

The chain couples TRBV15 to TRBJ1-1; TRBD1 aligns across 10 bases. Trimming cost V 6 bases and J 9 bases; bases outside gene matches: 4. This CDR3 contains 12 residues. CDR1 and CDR2 (germline): LNHNV, YYDKDF (reference sequence). The CDR3 sequence: CATRDDRGQAFF. Here the CDR3 DNA reads TGTGCCACCAGGGATGACAGGGGGCAAGCTTTCTTT.

In its sample, this clone was seen a few times. The gene calls are TRBV15 and TRBJ1-2, with D possibly TRBD1 on 6 matching bases. Deletions cut 3 bases from V and 13 bases from J, with 15 bases between. CDR1 LNHNV and CDR2 YYDKDF come from the germline V gene (reference sequence). The CDR3 consists of 12 residues. CDR3 in amino acids: CATSSAQRTVTF. CDR3 DNA sequence: TGTGCCACCAGCAGCGCCCAAAGGACAGTCACCTTC.